This TCR beta chain derives from a study of blood T cell repertoires in COVID-19. Study overall: The study drew acute and convalescent COVID-19 samples from the United States, Italy and Spain. T cells, B-cell-depleted T cells, or PBMCs supplied cDNA or gDNA.

This clone was seen only once. Per the study methods: From reference gene primer amplification, estimates of nucleated cell counts were derived. Assay used: immunoSEQ multiplex PCR; TCRdb lists only in-frame clones, some missing. The V and J calls and clone size are taken from that table; D and trimming were inferred from the DNA. In the table there are 60,000 to 85,000 clones, over 75% of which are singletons. Germline assignment: CDR1 SNHLY and CDR2 FYNNEI. This CDR3 spans 14 amino acids. V shed 9 bases and J 3 bases; nucleotides not matched to a gene: 10. Input material: peripheral blood. The sequence was collected from an elderly woman with active or convalescent COVID-19. The chain couples TRBV2 to TRBJ2-7; 8 nucleotides line up with TRBD2. In nucleotides, the CDR3 is TGTGCCAGTAGAATAGCGGGGACCAACTACGAGCAGTACTTC. This codes for CASRIAGTNYEQYF.